This TCR beta chain was sequenced in a study of graft-versus-host responses after intestinal transplantation. About the research overall: Induction using anti-thymocyte globulin, followed by tacrolimus and steroids for approximately 3 years, was given to all recipients. Broader study findings: Early post-transplant declines in HvG were associated with peak levels of circulating GvH clones.

V shed 1 base and J shed 4 bases, with 19 bases lying between them. The CDR3 loop spans 17 amino acids. Germline V gives CDR1 SEHNR, CDR2 FQNEAQ (reference sequence). TCRdb keeps only in-frame clones here, not all; method: immunoSEQ multiplex PCR. This table has 100,000 to 120,000 clones, around 93% appearing once. About this clone itself: Its matching antigen is unknown.

The chain links TRBV7-9 to TRBJ1-1; D gene ambiguous. Sequenced here: unstimulated CD8+ T cells sorted from spleen or lymph node cells, sampled before intestinal transplant. This clonotype was sampled from a human donor who received an intestinal transplant. The CDR3 reads CASSLGVRWHGVTEAFF. Here the CDR3 DNA reads TGTGCCAGCAGCTTAGGGGTCCGTTGGCACGGGGTCACTGAAGCTTTCTTT.